The clone carrying this TCR beta chain was counted many times. Its antigen is still unknown. CDR3 length equals 14 residues. The V end was cut by 2 bases, the J end by 2 bases, with 9 bases between. In germline, CDR1 is SGHVS, CDR2 FNYEAQ. This specimen comes from a study of post-analysis software for immune sequencing data. Study-wide background: Recorded disease courses covered relapsing-remitting, secondary progressive and progressive-relapsing multiple sclerosis. Some patients had no subtype annotation. Study conclusions and caveats: Five or six TRBV segments, TRBV5-6, TRBV5-1 and TRBV20-1 among them, were found more frequent in patients than controls.

Libraries were made from TCR beta cDNA, and they carried unique molecular identifiers. Between about 0.85 and 11 million T cells gave rise to some 490,000 cDNA molecules. TCRdb independently ran MiXCR on the PCR reads; one entry per CDR3 protein. The sample has about 760,000 distinct CDR3 sequences; 25% to 30% are singletons. The sequencing input was blood. This sequence was found in a girl aged 5 to 17 with multiple sclerosis. The V and J genes are TRBV7-6 and TRBJ2-5; D is unclear. CDR3 nucleotide sequence: TGTGCCAGCAGCTTACGGAGAGATCAAGAGACCCAGTACTTC. This gives the protein CASSLRRDQETQYF.